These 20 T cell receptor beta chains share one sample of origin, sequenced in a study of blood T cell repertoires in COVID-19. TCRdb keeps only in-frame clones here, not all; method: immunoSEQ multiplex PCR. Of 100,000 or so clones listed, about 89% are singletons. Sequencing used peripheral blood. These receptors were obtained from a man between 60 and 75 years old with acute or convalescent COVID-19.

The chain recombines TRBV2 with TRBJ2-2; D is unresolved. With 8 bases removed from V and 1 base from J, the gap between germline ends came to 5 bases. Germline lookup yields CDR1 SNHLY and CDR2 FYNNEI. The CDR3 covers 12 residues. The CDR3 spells CASLMNTGELFF. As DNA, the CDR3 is TGTGCCAGCCTAATGAACACCGGGGAGCTGTTTTTT.

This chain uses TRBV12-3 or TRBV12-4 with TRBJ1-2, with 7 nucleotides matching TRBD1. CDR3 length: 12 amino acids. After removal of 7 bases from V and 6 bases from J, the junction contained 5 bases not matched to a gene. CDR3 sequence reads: CASTAGTDGYTF. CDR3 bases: TGTGCCAGCACCGCCGGGACAGATGGCTACACCTTC.

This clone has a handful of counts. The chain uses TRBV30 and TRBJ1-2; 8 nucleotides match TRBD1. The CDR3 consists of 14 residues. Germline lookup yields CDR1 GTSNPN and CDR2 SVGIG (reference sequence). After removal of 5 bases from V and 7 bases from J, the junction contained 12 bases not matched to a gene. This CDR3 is CAWGGTGGAGGYTF. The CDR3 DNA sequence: TGTGCCTGGGGGGGGACAGGAGGCGCCGGTGGCTACACCTTC.

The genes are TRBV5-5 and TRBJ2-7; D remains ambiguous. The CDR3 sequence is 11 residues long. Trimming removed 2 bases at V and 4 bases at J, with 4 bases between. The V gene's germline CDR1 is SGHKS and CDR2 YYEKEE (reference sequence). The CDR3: CASSFQYEQYF. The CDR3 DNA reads TGTGCCAGCAGCTTTCAGTACGAGCAGTACTTC. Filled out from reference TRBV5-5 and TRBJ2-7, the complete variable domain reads DAGVTQSPTHLIKTRGQQVTLRCSPISGHKSVSWYQQVLGQGPQFIFQYYEKEERGRGNFPDRFSARQFPNYSSELNVNALLLGDSALYLCASSFQYEQYFGPGTRLTVT.

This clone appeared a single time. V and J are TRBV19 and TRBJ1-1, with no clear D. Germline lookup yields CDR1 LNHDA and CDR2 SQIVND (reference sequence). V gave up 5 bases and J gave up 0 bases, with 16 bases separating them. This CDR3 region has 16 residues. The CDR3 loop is CASSPNTGYMNTEAFF. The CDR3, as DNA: TGTGCCAGTAGTCCCAACACGGGGTACATGAACACTGAAGCTTTCTTT.

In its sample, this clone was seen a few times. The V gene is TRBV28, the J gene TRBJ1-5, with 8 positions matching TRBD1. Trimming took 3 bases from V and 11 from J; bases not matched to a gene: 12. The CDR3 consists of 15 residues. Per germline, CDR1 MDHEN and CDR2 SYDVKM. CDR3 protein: CASSLSRDRLKAQHF. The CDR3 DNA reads TGTGCCAGCAGTTTGTCCAGGGACAGGCTCAAGGCCCAGCATTTT.

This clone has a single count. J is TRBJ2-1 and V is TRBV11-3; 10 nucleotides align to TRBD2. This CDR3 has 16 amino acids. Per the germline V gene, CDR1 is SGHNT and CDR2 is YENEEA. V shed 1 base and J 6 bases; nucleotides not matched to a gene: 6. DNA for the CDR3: TGTGCCAGCAGCTTAGGGGAGGCTAGCGGGAGCAATGAGCAGTTCTTC. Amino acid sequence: CASSLGEASGSNEQFF.

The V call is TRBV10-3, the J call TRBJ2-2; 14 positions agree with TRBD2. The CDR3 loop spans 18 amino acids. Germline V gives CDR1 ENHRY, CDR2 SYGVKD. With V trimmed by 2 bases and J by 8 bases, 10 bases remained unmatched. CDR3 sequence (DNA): TGTGCCATCAGTGAGAACACCTTCGGGACTAGCGGGAGAGGGGAGCTGTTTTTT. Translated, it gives CAISENTFGTSGRGELFF.

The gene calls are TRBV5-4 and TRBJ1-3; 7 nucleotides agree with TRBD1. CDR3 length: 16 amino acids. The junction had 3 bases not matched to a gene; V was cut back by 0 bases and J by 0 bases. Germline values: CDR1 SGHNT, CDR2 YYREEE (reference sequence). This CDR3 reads CASSLDRGHSGNTIYF. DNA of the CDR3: TGTGCCAGCAGCTTGGACAGGGGCCACTCTGGAAACACCATATATTTT.

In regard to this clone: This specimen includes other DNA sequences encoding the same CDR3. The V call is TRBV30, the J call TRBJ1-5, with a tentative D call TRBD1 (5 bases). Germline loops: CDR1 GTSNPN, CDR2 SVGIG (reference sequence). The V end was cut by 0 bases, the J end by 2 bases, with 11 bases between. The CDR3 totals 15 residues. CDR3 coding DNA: TGTGCCTGGAGTGTCGGTTCGGGGGGCAATCAGCCCCAGCATTTT. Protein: CAWSVGSGGNQPQHF.

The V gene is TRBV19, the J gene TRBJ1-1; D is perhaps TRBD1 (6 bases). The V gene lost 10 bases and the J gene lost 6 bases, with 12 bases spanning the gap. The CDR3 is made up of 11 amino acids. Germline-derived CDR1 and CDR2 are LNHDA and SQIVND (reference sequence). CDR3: CATLRGSEAFF. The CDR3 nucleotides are TGTGCCACCCTAAGGGGGTCTGAAGCTTTCTTT. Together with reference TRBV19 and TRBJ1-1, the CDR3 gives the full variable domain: DGGITQSPKYLFRKEGQNVTLSCEQNLNHDAMYWYRQDPGQGLRLIYYSQIVNDFQKGDIAEGYSVSREKKESFPLTVTSAQKNPTAFYLCATLRGSEAFFGQGTRLTVV.

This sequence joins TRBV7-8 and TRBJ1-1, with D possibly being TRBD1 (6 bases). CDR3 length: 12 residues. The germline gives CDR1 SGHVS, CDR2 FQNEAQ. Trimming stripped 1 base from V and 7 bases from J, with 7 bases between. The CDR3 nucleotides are TGTGCCAGCAGCTTAGGGACAGTTGAAGCTTTCTTT. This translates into CASSLGTVEAFF.

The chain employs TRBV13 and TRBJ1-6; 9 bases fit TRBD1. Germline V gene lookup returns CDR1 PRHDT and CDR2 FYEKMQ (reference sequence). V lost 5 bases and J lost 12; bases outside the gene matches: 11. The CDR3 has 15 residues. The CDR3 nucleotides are TGTGCCAGCAGCCGTCTAGGACAGGGGAACATACCCCTCCACTTT. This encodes CASSRLGQGNIPLHF.

CDR3 nucleotides: TGCAGCGTTGAGAGACTAGCGGGAGAGTACAATGAGCAGTTCTTC. Protein: CSVERLAGEYNEQFF. The genes are TRBV29-1 and TRBJ2-1, with TRBD2 matching 12 bases. CDR1 and CDR2 (germline): SQVTM, ANQGSEA. The CDR3 extends over 15 amino acids. After removal of 3 bases from V and 4 bases from J, the junction contained 4 bases not matched to a gene.

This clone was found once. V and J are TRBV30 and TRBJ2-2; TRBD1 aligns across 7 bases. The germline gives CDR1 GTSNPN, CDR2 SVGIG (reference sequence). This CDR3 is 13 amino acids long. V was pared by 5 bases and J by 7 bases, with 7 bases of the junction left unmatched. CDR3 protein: CAWRTGVGGELFF. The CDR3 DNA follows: TGTGCCTGGCGCACAGGGGTGGGCGGGGAGCTGTTTTTT. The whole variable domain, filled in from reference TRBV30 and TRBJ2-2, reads SQTIHQWPATLVQPVGSPLSLECTVEGTSNPNLYWYRQAAGRGLQLLFYSVGIGQISSEVPQNLSASRPQDRQFILSSKKLLLSDSGFYLCAWRTGVGGELFFGEGSRLTVL.

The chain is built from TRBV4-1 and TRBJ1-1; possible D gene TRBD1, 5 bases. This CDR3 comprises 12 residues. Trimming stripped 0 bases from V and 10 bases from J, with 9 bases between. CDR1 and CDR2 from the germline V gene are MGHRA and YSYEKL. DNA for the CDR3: TGCGCCAGCAGCCAAGAGCCAGGGTTAGCTTTCTTT. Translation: CASSQEPGLAFF.

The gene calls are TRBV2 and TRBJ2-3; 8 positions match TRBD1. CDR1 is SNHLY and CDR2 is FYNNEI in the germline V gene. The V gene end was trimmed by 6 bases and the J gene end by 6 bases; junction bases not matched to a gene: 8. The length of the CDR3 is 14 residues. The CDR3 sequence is CASSEDRVRDTQYF. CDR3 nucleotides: TGTGCCAGCAGCGAGGACAGGGTTAGGGATACGCAGTATTTT.

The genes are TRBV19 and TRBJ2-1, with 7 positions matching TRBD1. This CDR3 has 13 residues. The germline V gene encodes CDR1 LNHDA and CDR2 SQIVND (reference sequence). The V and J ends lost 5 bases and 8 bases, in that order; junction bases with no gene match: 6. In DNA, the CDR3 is TGTGCCAGTAGTCTAGGGGGCAGGGATGAGCAGTTCTTC. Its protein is CASSLGGRDEQFF.

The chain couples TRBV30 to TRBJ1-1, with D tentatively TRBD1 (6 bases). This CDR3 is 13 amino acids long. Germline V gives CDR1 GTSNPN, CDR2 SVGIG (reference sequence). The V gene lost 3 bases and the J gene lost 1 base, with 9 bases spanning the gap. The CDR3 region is CAWSGTSNTEAFF. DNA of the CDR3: TGTGCCTGGAGCGGGACATCGAACACTGAAGCTTTCTTT.

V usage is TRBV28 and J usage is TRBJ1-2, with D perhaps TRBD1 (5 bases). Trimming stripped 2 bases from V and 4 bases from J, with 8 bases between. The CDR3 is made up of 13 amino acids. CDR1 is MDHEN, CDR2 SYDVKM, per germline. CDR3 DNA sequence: TGTGCCAGCAGTTTACAGGGAGGCTATGGCTACACCTTC. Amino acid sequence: CASSLQGGYGYTF.